The T cell receptor (beta chain) under discussion was sequenced for a study of shared clonotypes between healthy human individuals (dated by TCRdb to 2018 to 2020). Describing the broader study: The cohort included a few men and two women between 18 and 49 years of age. Different laboratories and diverse techniques were used to prepare libraries and sequence TCR repertoires, to increase sequencing depth and limit assay-specific biases. Per donor, leukapheresis produced somewhere between about 0.9 and 10 billion PBMCs. Per donor, three plates each were used for CD4 naive and CD4 memory, two for CD8 naive, and one for CD8 memory. The study deeply sequenced blood TCR repertoires of five healthy adults to estimate repertoire size and the extent of clonotype sharing between individuals. Results the study describes overall, beyond this receptor: Sampling was restricted to blood, and TCR repertoires in tissue are likely to differ from TCR repertoires in blood. Estimated clonotype richness was generally larger for naive than for memory subsets. Pairwise subsampling led to the expectation that sequencing depth would affect the degree of clonotype sharing among donors. The genetic and exposure-history diversity represented was limited by the small number of donors. Incomplete sequencing was indicated by rarefaction of sorted-subset datasets, despite the large sequencing depth. Across a few donors, about 5.2% of naive CD4, roughly 3.3% of naive CD8, 2% to 2.5% of memory CD4, and 0.3% to 0.45% of memory CD8 clonotypes were shared. Higher generation probabilities were observed for clonotypes shared by all four sorted-subset donors than for non-shared clonotypes.

TCR CDR3 regions were amplified from genomic DNA by multiplex PCR using the deep immunoSEQ assay. Extracted genomic DNA from each cell subset was distributed evenly across all wells of several immunoSEQ 96-well plates, and each plate was treated as a replicate. For sorted subsets, 200 to 250 ng genomic DNA, equal to 25,000 to 35,000 T cell genomes, was loaded into each replicate PCR. Purified libraries were measured with a Qubit 3.0 fluorometer, size-checked on a Bioanalyzer 2100, and measured again with the KAPA Library Quantification kit. Every immunoSEQ 96-well plate was sequenced on a dedicated single-read 150-cycle Illumina NextSeq 550 flow cell. The paper's data handling went like this. Because the immunoSEQ output included only junctional sequences and no quality scores, the filtering could not be the same as the filtering used for full-length reads. Sequences were annotated with PyIR, a Python wrapper for IgBLAST v1.9, using IMGT germline references to assign V/J genes and CDR3. Reads were removed for weak V/J assignments (E-value above 1e-6), missing CDR3, stop codons, out-of-frame junctions, or ambiguous translated residues. V3J clonotypes were defined by identical inferred V gene, J gene, and CDR3 amino acid sequence. Percentage overlap between repertoires was computed as shared unique clonotypes divided by the size of the smaller repertoire. RTK rarefaction, the Chao1 estimator, and Recon v2.1 estimates of unobserved clonotypes were used to assess repertoire richness. Generation probabilities for all TCRbeta clonotypes obtained by the gDNA method from four donors were computed using OLGA. The table comes from immuneACCESS by way of TCRdb, which keeps in-frame sequences with V and J called. Part of the clones is missing from these tables; in studies checked, under half for an unresolved V gene and the rest for unknown reasons. V and J calls and clone size come straight from that table; D and trimming were deduced from the DNA. The sample table holds under 550,000 clones, of which about 96% were seen once. The biggest ten clones account for 0.06% of the sample.

The donors were healthy, HIV-negative adults who had no recently reported acute infections or vaccinations. Every donor was a Caucasian adult living in Nashville, Tennessee, USA. CD4+ T cells were enriched through magnetic negative selection, after which naive cells were positively selected on CD45RA and the remaining negative fraction served as the memory subset. Blood was collected by leukapheresis, and PBMCs were isolated by Ficoll-Histopaque density gradient centrifugation and then cryopreserved in liquid nitrogen vapor phase. Analytical flow cytometry was used to check the purity and quantity of each magnetically sorted T cell population. Each sorted fraction had its genomic DNA isolated and then quantified by UV absorbance on a Nanodrop 2000c. As for this clone: Its antigen specificity is not known. Within one base of it there is no much larger clone, and no base qualities were kept.

Looking up the germline V gene yields CDR1 MNHEY and CDR2 SVGAGI. V drops 4 bases and J drops 4 bases, leaving 8 bases in between. The CDR3 measures 12 amino acids from cysteine to phenylalanine. The sequence is cut down to CDR3 DNA, 36 bases in frame from base 1. In this chain, TRBV6-5 is recombined with TRBJ2-7, with no reliable assignment of the D segment. This clonotype originated in a woman aged 25-40 years in good health. The sample comprised naive CD4+ T cells sorted from blood. According to the study, the label for this sample's cell subset or site signals: CD45RA+ positively selected. The bases read TGTGCCAGCAGTTCGGAAGGGTACGAGCAGTACTTC. It translates to CASSSEGYEQYF.